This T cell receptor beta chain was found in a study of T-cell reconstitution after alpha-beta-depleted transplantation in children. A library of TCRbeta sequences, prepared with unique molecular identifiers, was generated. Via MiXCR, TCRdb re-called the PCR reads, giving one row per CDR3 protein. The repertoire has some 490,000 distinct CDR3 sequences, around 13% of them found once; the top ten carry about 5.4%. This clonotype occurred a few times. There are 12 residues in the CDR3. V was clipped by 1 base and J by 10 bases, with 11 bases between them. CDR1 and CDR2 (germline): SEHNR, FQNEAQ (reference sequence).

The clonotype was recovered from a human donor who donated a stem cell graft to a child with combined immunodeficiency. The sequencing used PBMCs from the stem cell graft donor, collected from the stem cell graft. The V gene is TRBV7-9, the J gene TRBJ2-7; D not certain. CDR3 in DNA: TGTGCCAGCAGCTTAGAGGGTGGTATCCAGTACTTC. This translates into CASSLEGGIQYF. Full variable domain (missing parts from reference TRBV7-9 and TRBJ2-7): DTGVSQNPRHKITKRGQNVTFRCDPISEHNRLYWYRQTLGQGPEFLTYFQNEAQLEKSRLLSDRFSAERPKGSFSTLEIQRTEQGDSAMYLCASSLEGGIQYFGPGTRLTVT.